This entry lists 28 T cell receptor beta chains sequenced from one sample in a study of CD8 T cells in Susac syndrome. When the RNA was reverse transcribed, random hexamers were used with an input of 0.5 to 1 ug. MiXCR, applied by TCRdb to the immunoSEQ multiplex PCR reads, yields one record per CDR3 protein. The top ten hold under 0.095% of the sample, which has some 100,000 distinct CDR3 sequences, about 92% seen once. Source material: CD4+ T cells from PBMCs. The receptors originated from a human donor with multiple sclerosis.

The chain recombines TRBV7-9 with TRBJ2-5; TRBD1 agrees at 7 bases. Germline trimming cut 5 bases from V and 5 bases from J; bases unmatched to any gene: 11. Germline CDR1 is SEHNR and CDR2 is FQNEAQ (reference sequence). This CDR3 is built from 15 residues. The CDR3 protein is CASSLEKGARETQYF. Written as DNA, the CDR3 is TGTGCCAGCAGCCTCGAGAAGGGGGCGAGGGAGACCCAGTACTTC.

The CDR3 sequence is CASSPGVGASNQPQHF. DNA for the CDR3: TGTGCCAGCAGCCCCGGTGTAGGGGCCTCCAATCAGCCCCAGCATTTT. The chain uses TRBV4-2 and TRBJ1-5; TRBD1 might be the D (5 bases). Per germline, CDR1 LGHNA and CDR2 YNFKEQ. The CDR3 extends over 16 amino acids. V lost 4 bases and J lost 3, with 16 bases in between.

This clonotype was recorded only once. This sequence joins TRBV30 and TRBJ2-2; perhaps TRBD1 as D (6 bases). This CDR3 contains 19 residues. The germline V gene encodes CDR1 GTSNPN and CDR2 SVGIG (reference sequence). Trimming left V 1 base short and J 1 base short, with 22 bases between. CDR3 in amino acids: CAWSGYRDIPSENTGELFF. CDR3 nucleotides: TGTGCCTGGAGTGGATATCGGGACATCCCCTCCGAGAACACCGGGGAGCTGTTTTTT.

The V call is TRBV29-1, the J call TRBJ1-5; 9 nucleotides align to TRBD1. With 6 bases clipped from V and 2 bases from J, the junction kept 2 bases outside the gene matches. The V gene's germline CDR1 is SQVTM and CDR2 ANQGSEA. CDR3 size: 13 residues. This chain's CDR3 is CSVTGGGNQPQHF. CDR3 coding DNA: TGCAGCGTGACAGGGGGTGGCAATCAGCCCCAGCATTTT.

V is TRBV12-5 and J is TRBJ1-2; D is perhaps TRBD1 (6 bases). Trimming shortened V by 7 bases and J by 8 bases, and 17 bases separated the two germline ends. The CDR3 length is 13 residues. Germline V gene data show CDR1 as LGHNT and CDR2 as FRNRAP. CDR3 amino acids: CASAKGGGIGYTF. The DNA for the CDR3 is TGTGCTAGTGCAAAGGGGGGGGGAATAGGCTACACCTTC.

The rearrangement uses TRBV20-1 and TRBJ1-5; D might be TRBD1 (6 bases). This CDR3 is built from 15 residues. Germline lookup yields CDR1 DFQATT and CDR2 SNEGSKA (reference sequence). The ends were cut back, 5 bases at V and 3 bases at J, with 17 bases in the middle. CDR3 amino acids: CSALTGLQHNQPQHF. The CDR3 DNA reads TGCAGTGCTTTGACAGGTTTACAACACAATCAGCCCCAGCATTTT.

The chain uses TRBV30 and TRBJ1-6; 7 positions match TRBD1. The CDR3 totals 14 residues. The germline CDR1 and CDR2 sequences are GTSNPN and SVGIG (reference sequence). V trimming: 2 bases; J trimming: 6 bases; junction bases outside the gene matches: 4. The CDR3 sequence: CAWSMGQPNSPLHF. As DNA, the CDR3 is TGTGCCTGGAGTATGGGACAGCCTAATTCACCCCTCCACTTT.

The gene calls are TRBV5-1 and TRBJ1-2, with a weak D call TRBD1 (5 bases). The CDR3 is 16 residues long. The germline V gene has CDR1 SGHRS and CDR2 YFSETQ. V lost 4 bases, J lost 0 bases, and 16 bases lay in between. CDR3 nucleotide sequence: TGCGCCAGCAGCCCGGACCCGGGACGGACTAACTATGGCTACACCTTC. It translates to CASSPDPGRTNYGYTF.

This clonotype was observed a few times. V and J are TRBV15 and TRBJ2-5; a possible D gene is TRBD2 (7 bases). The V and J ends lost 11 bases and 4 bases respectively, with 17 bases between them. Germline CDR1 and CDR2: LNHNV and YYDKDF (reference sequence). The CDR3 covers 13 residues. CDR3 protein: CAASVAGAETQYF. CDR3 DNA sequence: TGTGCCGCCTCCGTGGCGGGGGCAGAGACCCAGTACTTC.

This sequence joins TRBV20-1 and TRBJ2-7; 10 bases are shared with TRBD2. V was pared by 3 bases and J by 7 bases, with 6 bases of the junction left unmatched. This CDR3 spans 13 amino acids. Germline CDR1 and CDR2: DFQATT and SNEGSKA (reference sequence). CDR3 nucleotide sequence: TGCAGTGCTAGGAGCGGGGGGGCTTATGAGCAGTACTTC. Translation: CSARSGGAYEQYF.

The V call is TRBV12-3 or TRBV12-4, the J call TRBJ2-1; 8 nucleotides align to TRBD2. Trimming took 10 bases from V and 9 from J; bases not matched to a gene: 11. CDR3 size: 13 residues. CDR3 coding DNA: TGTGCCACCCTGGTGGCGGGGGGTTCTGAGCAGTTCTTC. Amino acids: CATLVAGGSEQFF.

The chain combines TRBV5-4 with TRBJ2-7; TRBD1 is a possible D gene (6 bases). The CDR3 consists of 16 residues. V was shortened by 4 bases and J by 7 bases, with 24 bases between the two germline ends. The germline V gene encodes CDR1 SGHNT and CDR2 YYREEE (reference sequence). CDR3 loop: CASSASVRGRTSEQYF. The CDR3 bases are TGTGCCAGCAGCGCAAGCGTCAGGGGTCGGACCAGTGAGCAGTACTTC. Together with reference TRBV5-4 and TRBJ2-7, the CDR3 gives the full variable domain: ETGVTQSPTHLIKTRGQQVTLRCSSQSGHNTVSWYQQALGQGPQFIFQYYREEENGRGNFPPRFSGLQFPNYSSELNVNALELDDSALYLCASSASVRGRTSEQYFGPGTRLTVT.

The chain uses TRBV25-1 and TRBJ1-5; D remains ambiguous. The CDR3 is 14 amino acids. Trimming cost V 5 bases and J 1 base, with 9 bases left between them. The germline V gene encodes CDR1 MGHDK and CDR2 SYGVNS. CDR3 protein: CASSPLGSNQPQHF. The CDR3 DNA reads TGTGCCAGCAGTCCCCTAGGGAGCAATCAGCCCCAGCATTTT.

The chain recombines TRBV20-1 with TRBJ1-2; 7 bases are a match to TRBD1. This CDR3 is built from 12 residues. Germline V gives CDR1 DFQATT, CDR2 SNEGSKA (reference sequence). The junction had 5 bases not matched to a gene; V was cut back by 6 bases and J by 4 bases. The CDR3 sequence is CSASGTAYGYTF. The CDR3 coding sequence is TGCAGTGCATCCGGGACAGCCTATGGCTACACCTTC.

The chain employs TRBV20-1 and TRBJ1-5; no firm D call. Trimming stripped 3 bases from V and 2 bases from J, with 11 bases between. In germline, CDR1 is DFQATT, CDR2 SNEGSKA (reference sequence). The CDR3 has 14 amino acids. CDR3 in amino acids: CSASSGFGNQPQHF. The CDR3 bases are TGCAGTGCTAGCTCCGGGTTCGGCAATCAGCCCCAGCATTTT.

This chain connects TRBV20-1 to TRBJ1-2; tentatively, D is TRBD1 (5 bases). Germline V lookup: CDR1 DFQATT, CDR2 SNEGSKA (reference sequence). V lost 4 bases, J lost 1 base, and 10 bases lay in between. The CDR3 is made up of 13 amino acids. CDR3 DNA: TGCAGTGCTATGACAGAAGATAACTATGGCTACACCTTC. Its protein is CSAMTEDNYGYTF.

The chain carries TRBV4-3 and TRBJ2-3; the D gene is possibly TRBD2 (6 bases). CDR3 size: 19 residues. The germline V gene encodes CDR1 LGHNA and CDR2 YSLEER. The V end was cut by 4 bases, the J end by 1 base, with 24 bases between. Here the CDR3 reads CASSRPPRAGGLGTDTQYF. CDR3 nucleotides: TGCGCCAGCAGCCGGCCTCCAAGGGCCGGGGGATTGGGCACAGATACGCAGTATTTT.

The J gene is TRBJ2-2, the V gene TRBV3-1; 7 positions match TRBD1. The CDR3 covers 16 residues. With 6 bases clipped from V and 5 bases from J, the junction kept 12 bases outside the gene matches. Germline V CDR1 and CDR2: LGHDT, YNNKEL (reference sequence). As DNA, the CDR3 is TGTGCCAGCAGTCGTGAGGGGGCGGGTGGAACCGGGGAGCTGTTTTTT. The encoded protein is CASSREGAGGTGELFF.

This clonotype came up once. V gene TRBV19 combines with J gene TRBJ1-4; no clear D. The germline V gene has CDR1 LNHDA and CDR2 SQIVND (reference sequence). The CDR3 runs to 16 residues. V was trimmed by 1 base and J by 0 bases, leaving 9 bases between them. CDR3 loop: CASSIGAVATNEKLFF. The CDR3 DNA reads as TGTGCCAGTAGTATAGGGGCCGTTGCAACTAATGAAAAACTGTTTTTT.

V and J are TRBV12-3 or TRBV12-4 and TRBJ2-7; perhaps TRBD1 as D (6 bases). Trimming took off 5 bases at V and 4 bases at J, with 21 bases between the two ends. This CDR3 contains 16 residues. The CDR3 nucleotides are TGTGCCAGCAGTGGACAGCAACCGATTCTGGGGTACGAGCAGTACTTC. This codes for CASSGQQPILGYEQYF.

The chain combines TRBV18 with TRBJ1-2; 7 bases are a match to TRBD1. From germline, CDR1 is KGHSH and CDR2 LQKENI. V lost 1 base and J lost 4; bases outside the gene matches: 6. This CDR3 has 15 residues. CDR3 nucleotides: TGTGCCAGCTCACCACAGGGACAGACAGCCTATGGCTACACCTTC. Translation gives CASSPQGQTAYGYTF. The entire variable domain, with the rest obtained from reference TRBV18 and TRBJ1-2, is as follows: NAGVMQNPRHLVRRRGQEARLRCSPMKGHSHVYWYRQLPEEGLKFMVYLQKENIIDESGMPKERFSAEFPKEGPSILRIQQVVRGDSAAYFCASSPQGQTAYGYTFGSGTRLTVV.

This clonotype was counted once. This chain uses TRBV20-1 with TRBJ2-5; D call uncertain. Germline values: CDR1 DFQATT, CDR2 SNEGSKA (reference sequence). Trimming shortened V by 3 bases and J by 1 base, and 6 bases separated the two germline ends. The CDR3 is 12 amino acids. Here the CDR3 DNA reads TGCAGTGCTAGGGATATCCAAGAGACCCAGTACTTC. Protein product: CSARDIQETQYF.

The chain combines TRBV3-1 with TRBJ2-5; D ambiguous. CDR3 length: 14 residues. Trimming cost V 1 base and J 4 bases, with 10 bases left between them. Germline V gives CDR1 LGHDT, CDR2 YNNKEL (reference sequence). The CDR3 coding sequence is TGTGCCAGCAGCCAAGTGAAATCCCTAGAGACCCAGTACTTC. Amino acid sequence: CASSQVKSLETQYF.

The V gene is TRBV13, the J gene TRBJ1-5; no clear D. Germline CDR1 is PRHDT and CDR2 is FYEKMQ (reference sequence). V was shortened by 5 bases and J by 6 bases, with 17 bases between the two germline ends. CDR3 length equals 15 residues. CDR3 coding DNA: TGTGCCAGCAGCCACAGCCAAAGGAGAGTTCAGCCCCAGCATTTT. Protein: CASSHSQRRVQPQHF. The whole variable domain, filled in from reference TRBV13 and TRBJ1-5, reads AAGVIQSPRHLIKEKRETATLKCYPIPRHDTVYWYQQGPGQDPQFLISFYEKMQSDKGSIPDRFSAQQFSDYHSELNMSSLELGDSALYFCASSHSQRRVQPQHFGDGTRLSIL.

The V and J genes are TRBV9 and TRBJ2-3, with 8 positions matching TRBD2. Looked up from germline, CDR1 is SGDLS and CDR2 is YYNGEE. J gave up 1 base and V 3 bases, and 7 bases lay outside the gene matches. The CDR3 has 16 residues. CDR3 in amino acids: CASSALAGSGTDTQYF. The DNA for the CDR3 is TGTGCCAGCAGCGCTTTAGCGGGGTCAGGCACAGATACGCAGTATTTT.

J is TRBJ1-5 and V is TRBV30, with a weak D call TRBD1 (6 bases). V lost 1 base, J lost 7 bases, and 11 bases lay in between. This CDR3 spans 13 amino acids. CDR1 GTSNPN and CDR2 SVGIG come from the germline V gene (reference sequence). The CDR3 reads CAWSAGERQPQHF. CDR3 in DNA: TGTGCCTGGAGTGCAGGGGAGCGGCAGCCCCAGCATTTT. The full variable domain, completed using reference TRBV30 and TRBJ1-5, is SQTIHQWPATLVQPVGSPLSLECTVEGTSNPNLYWYRQAAGRGLQLLFYSVGIGQISSEVPQNLSASRPQDRQFILSSKKLLLSDSGFYLCAWSAGERQPQHFGDGTRLSIL.

The V and J genes are TRBV12-3 or TRBV12-4 and TRBJ1-1; D may be TRBD1 (5 bases). Trimming pared 3 bases from V and 1 base from J, leaving 15 bases between. The CDR3 runs 16 residues. As DNA, the CDR3 is TGTGCCAGCAGTTTTTCGCAGGGATTAGGGAACACTGAAGCTTTCTTT. Protein product: CASSFSQGLGNTEAFF.

The J gene is TRBJ1-3, the V gene TRBV9; 9 nucleotides align to TRBD1. Germline values: CDR1 SGDLS, CDR2 YYNGEE. The CDR3 loop spans 15 amino acids. The V segment lost 3 bases and the J segment 2 bases; nucleotides outside the gene matches: 3. CDR3 in amino acids: CASSANRGPGNTIYF. In DNA form, the CDR3 reads TGTGCCAGCAGCGCCAACAGGGGGCCTGGAAACACCATATATTTT.